Presented here are 30 T cell receptor beta chains from one specimen sequenced in a study of shared clonotypes between healthy human individuals. Data came from immunoSEQ multiplex PCR; TCRdb stores just in-frame clones and leaves some out. The sample lists around 2.5 million clones; under 95% were seen once. The sample was naive CD4+ T cells from PBMCs. Subset: CD45RA+ positively selected. These receptors were collected from a man younger than 35 in good health. Some clones in this sample may be carry-over from other donors' samples.

The chain combines TRBV14 with TRBJ2-1; 7 bases match TRBD2. J lost 10 bases, V lost 4 bases, and 7 bases had no gene match. Germline V CDR1 and CDR2: SGHDN, FVKESK. The CDR3 extends over 13 amino acids. The CDR3 DNA reads as TGTGCCAGCAGCCGGCTCTGGGGGGGAGAGCAGTTCTTC. Translated, it gives CASSRLWGGEQFF.

The chain is built from TRBV6-6 and TRBJ2-6; D not certain. Germline V gives CDR1 MNHNY, CDR2 SVGAGI (reference sequence). The CDR3 spans 15 residues. Trimming left V 5 bases short and J 0 bases short, with 8 bases between. CDR3 DNA: TGTGCCAGCAGTCCCGCATCCTCTGGGGCCAACGTCCTGACTTTC. It translates to CASSPASSGANVLTF.

The CDR3 loop reads CSVGVRGITYEQYF. CDR3 sequence (DNA): TGCAGCGTTGGAGTTCGCGGGATTACCTACGAGCAGTACTTC. The rearrangement uses TRBV29-1 and TRBJ2-7; D possibly corresponds to TRBD2 (6 bases). The CDR3 length is 14 residues. Germline values: CDR1 SQVTM, CDR2 ANQGSEA. Trimming took 4 bases from V and 2 from J, leaving 15 bases between them.

The chain couples TRBV2 to TRBJ1-3; D call uncertain. The CDR3 is made up of 13 amino acids. The germline gives CDR1 SNHLY, CDR2 FYNNEI. Trimming shortened V by 7 bases and J by 0 bases, and 7 bases separated the two germline ends. CDR3 in DNA: TGTGCCAGCAAAACAACCTCTGGAAACACCATATATTTT. It specifies CASKTTSGNTIYF.

V and J are TRBV7-3 and TRBJ2-3; D is perhaps TRBD1 or TRBD2 (5 bases each). Trimming left V 1 base short and J 2 bases short, with 13 bases between. This CDR3 spans 16 amino acids. Germline lookup yields CDR1 SGHTA and CDR2 FQGTGA. CDR3 nucleotide sequence: TGTGCCAGCAGCTTAATGGGACCCCTGAACACAGATACGCAGTATTTT. Translating it yields CASSLMGPLNTDTQYF. Supplemented by reference TRBV7-3 and TRBJ2-3, the full variable domain reads GAGVSQTPSNKVTEKGKYVELRCDPISGHTALYWYRQSLGQGPEFLIYFQGTGAADDSGLPNDRFFAVRPEGSVSTLKIQRTERGDSAVYLCASSLMGPLNTDTQYFGPGTRLTVL.

This chain joins TRBV9 and TRBJ1-3; D is undetermined. The CDR3 is made up of 16 amino acids. Germline CDR1 and CDR2: SGDLS and YYNGEE. Trimming cost V 4 bases and J 0 bases, with 14 bases left between them. The CDR3 bases are TGTGCCAGCAGCTCCACCACAGAAAACTCTGGAAACACCATATATTTT. It specifies CASSSTTENSGNTIYF.

V is TRBV4-2 and J is TRBJ2-1; tentatively, D is TRBD2 (6 bases). The V gene's germline CDR1 is LGHNA and CDR2 YNFKEQ. Trimming took off 0 bases at V and 12 bases at J, with 15 bases between the two ends. The CDR3 is made up of 14 amino acids. CDR3 loop: CASSQELANDMQFF. The CDR3 DNA sequence: TGTGCCAGCAGCCAAGAACTAGCCAATGATATGCAGTTCTTC.

The chain recombines TRBV6-5 with TRBJ2-3, with D perhaps being TRBD1 or TRBD2 (5 bases each). The germline V gene encodes CDR1 MNHEY and CDR2 SVGAGI. Trimming pared 6 bases from V and 0 bases from J, leaving 10 bases between. The CDR3 has 14 amino acids. The CDR3 loop reads CASRGDQSTDTQYF. The CDR3 nucleotides read TGTGCCAGCAGAGGGGACCAAAGCACAGATACGCAGTATTTT.

The rearrangement links TRBV5-1 to TRBJ2-3; TRBD2 aligns across 14 bases. The germline V gene has CDR1 SGHRS and CDR2 YFSETQ. The V and J ends lost 7 bases and 2 bases, in that order; junction bases with no gene match: 3. The CDR3 totals 15 residues. The CDR3 bases are TGCGCCAGCGCGGGACTAGCGGGGGCCACAGATACGCAGTATTTT. Translated: CASAGLAGATDTQYF.

This chain links TRBV23-1 with TRBJ1-5; possibly TRBD1 for D (6 bases). TRBV23-1 is an ORF for which the function is uncertain. Deletions cut 1 base from V and 9 bases from J, with 13 bases between. The CDR3 is made up of 14 amino acids. The CDR3: CASSQWYRVMPQHF. DNA for the CDR3: TGCGCCAGCAGTCAATGGTACAGGGTAATGCCCCAGCATTTT.

This sequence joins TRBV11-2 and TRBJ2-1; tentative D call: TRBD2 (6 bases). Germline V CDR1 and CDR2: SGHAT, FQNNGV. V shed 5 bases and J shed 15 bases, with 17 bases lying between them. This CDR3 contains 12 residues. The CDR3 protein is CASSKSLRGWFF. CDR3 nucleotides: TGTGCCAGCAGCAAATCCCTCCGGGGGTGGTTCTTC.

V is TRBV29-1 and J is TRBJ2-6; TRBD1 matches at 10 bases. CDR1 SQVTM and CDR2 ANQGSEA come from the germline V gene. The CDR3 is made up of 15 amino acids. V gave up 7 bases and J gave up 0 bases; unmatched junction bases: 3. The CDR3 DNA sequence: TGCAGCGCAGGACAGGGGGACTCTGGGGCCAACGTCCTGACTTTC. It specifies CSAGQGDSGANVLTF.

This clone occurred once. Different DNA sequences within this sample yield the same CDR3. The chain combines TRBV15 with TRBJ2-5; no clear D. Trimming removed 0 bases from V and 5 bases from J, with 7 bases in between. Germline V gene lookup returns CDR1 LNHNV and CDR2 YYDKDF (reference sequence). The CDR3 runs to 13 residues. The CDR3 DNA reads TGTGCCACCAGCAGAGACGGGCGGGAGACCCAGTACTTC. Its protein product is CATSRDGRETQYF. Full variable domain (missing parts from reference TRBV15 and TRBJ2-5): DAMVIQNPRYQVTQFGKPVTLSCSQTLNHNVMYWYQQKSSQAPKLLFHYYDKDFNNEADTPDNFQSRRPNTSFCFLDIRSPGLGDTAMYLCATSRDGRETQYFGPGTRLLVL.

The chain recombines TRBV7-9 with TRBJ2-7; 7 bases align to TRBD1. This CDR3 spans 15 amino acids. Losses at the gene ends were 5 bases for V and 0 bases for J; bases not matched to a gene: 7. Germline V gene lookup returns CDR1 SEHNR and CDR2 FQNEAQ (reference sequence). The CDR3 DNA is TGTGCCAGCAGCACTCGACAGGGACCCTCCTACGAGCAGTACTTC. It yields the protein CASSTRQGPSYEQYF.

The chain couples TRBV19 to TRBJ1-2, with no clear D. The germline gives CDR1 LNHDA, CDR2 SQIVND (reference sequence). This CDR3 contains 13 residues. Trimming removed 6 bases from V and 8 bases from J, with 16 bases in between. CDR3 in amino acids: CASSERTGIGYTF. Here the CDR3 DNA reads TGTGCCAGTAGCGAACGGACCGGAATCGGCTACACCTTC.

The V call is TRBV9, the J call TRBJ2-2; D possibly uses TRBD1 or TRBD2 (5 bases each). Germline CDR1 is SGDLS and CDR2 is YYNGEE. The CDR3 consists of 16 residues. The V and J ends lost 0 bases and 4 bases respectively, with 13 bases between them. This chain's CDR3 is CASSVAVRGSTGELFF. Written as DNA, the CDR3 is TGTGCCAGCAGCGTAGCGGTGAGGGGAAGCACCGGGGAGCTGTTTTTT.

This sequence joins TRBV18 and TRBJ2-7; D remains unclear. The CDR3 contains 15 residues. The germline V gene has CDR1 KGHSH and CDR2 LQKENI. V was cut by 3 bases and J by 0 bases, with 12 bases left in between. CDR3 nucleotide sequence: TGTGCCAGCTCACCCTCAGCTGATCTCTCCTACGAGCAGTACTTC. This gives the protein CASSPSADLSYEQYF.

This chain joins TRBV6-6 and TRBJ1-4; D gene uncertain. The ends were cut back, 6 bases at V and 8 bases at J, with 19 bases in the middle. Germline CDR1 is MNHNY and CDR2 is SVGAGI (reference sequence). The CDR3 has 15 amino acids. The CDR3 loop reads CASRTTGGRSEKLFF. The CDR3 DNA reads as TGTGCCAGCAGAACCACCGGAGGGCGATCAGAAAAACTGTTTTTT.

Here the CDR3 DNA reads TGCAGCGTTGCCCCCGGGACTCAAGCCTACGAGCAGTACTTC. It translates to CSVAPGTQAYEQYF. The gene calls are TRBV29-1 and TRBJ2-7; tentative D call: TRBD2 (6 bases). This CDR3 is 14 amino acids long. V was cut by 4 bases and J by 2 bases, with 15 bases left in between. Germline V gene lookup returns CDR1 SQVTM and CDR2 ANQGSEA.

The V and J genes are TRBV5-5 and TRBJ1-4, with TRBD1 matching over 8 bases. V was clipped by 0 bases and J by 8 bases; unmatched bases: 3. Germline CDR1 SGHKS, CDR2 YYEKEE (reference sequence). The CDR3 is made up of 14 amino acids. The CDR3 loop reads CASSLEGQDEKLFF. CDR3 DNA: TGTGCCAGCAGCTTGGAGGGACAGGACGAAAAACTGTTTTTT.

V usage is TRBV4-3 and J usage is TRBJ2-1; D gene uncertain. Germline CDR1 and CDR2: LGHNA and YSLEER. Trimming removed 0 bases at V and 10 bases at J, with 10 bases between. This CDR3 is built from 13 residues. The CDR3 region is CASSQEPFGEQFF. The DNA of the CDR3 is TGCGCCAGCAGCCAAGAACCTTTTGGGGAGCAGTTCTTC.

This chain links TRBV18 with TRBJ2-3, with D uncertain. Germline V gives CDR1 KGHSH, CDR2 LQKENI. Trimming took off 6 bases at V and 2 bases at J, with 9 bases between the two ends. This CDR3 contains 13 residues. The DNA for the CDR3 is TGTGCCAGCTCCTATCTACACACAGATACGCAGTATTTT. It specifies CASSYLHTDTQYF. The full variable domain, its missing parts supplied by reference TRBV18 and TRBJ2-3, is NAGVMQNPRHLVRRRGQEARLRCSPMKGHSHVYWYRQLPEEGLKFMVYLQKENIIDESGMPKERFSAEFPKEGPSILRIQQVVRGDSAAYFCASSYLHTDTQYFGPGTRLTVL.

The CDR3 loop is CASRNLRDRGAANYGYTF. CDR3 DNA: TGTGCCAGTAGAAACCTCCGGGACAGGGGGGCCGCTAACTATGGCTACACCTTC. The J gene is TRBJ1-2, the V gene TRBV19; TRBD1 aligns across 11 bases. The V gene's germline CDR1 is LNHDA and CDR2 SQIVND (reference sequence). V was clipped by 6 bases and J by 0 bases; unmatched bases: 12. The CDR3 length is 18 residues. Drawing the rest from reference TRBV19 and TRBJ1-2, the complete variable domain is DGGITQSPKYLFRKEGQNVTLSCEQNLNHDAMYWYRQDPGQGLRLIYYSQIVNDFQKGDIAEGYSVSREKKESFPLTVTSAQKNPTAFYLCASRNLRDRGAANYGYTFGSGTRLTVV.

The chain carries TRBV27 and TRBJ2-2, with D tentatively TRBD1 (6 bases). V lost 10 bases and J 8 bases, leaving 23 bases between the germline ends. The CDR3 covers 15 residues. The germline V gene has CDR1 MNHEY and CDR2 SMNVEV (reference sequence). The CDR3 DNA follows: TGTGCCACGGGGCCGGGACAATTGACCAGTGGGGAGCTGTTTTTT. Translation: CATGPGQLTSGELFF.

V is TRBV11-1 and J is TRBJ2-7; 7 bases line up with TRBD1. Germline V CDR1 and CDR2: SGHAT, FQDESV (reference sequence). The V and J ends lost 4 bases and 2 bases, in that order; junction bases with no gene match: 5. The CDR3 totals 14 residues. The CDR3 reads CASSSTTGTYEQYF. Written as DNA, the CDR3 is TGTGCCAGCAGCTCCACGACAGGGACCTACGAGCAGTACTTC.

This rearrangement joins TRBV4-1 to TRBJ2-7; D is undetermined. The CDR3 is 17 amino acids. The V gene lost 4 bases and the J gene lost 3 bases, with 22 bases spanning the gap. Per germline, CDR1 MGHRA and CDR2 YSYEKL. The CDR3 sequence is CASSPGPPKTAYYEQYF. In nucleotides, the CDR3 is TGCGCCAGCAGCCCTGGGCCCCCTAAAACCGCGTACTACGAGCAGTACTTC.

The V call is TRBV2, the J call TRBJ2-5, with no clear D. This CDR3 is built from 14 residues. Trimming pared 8 bases from V and 0 bases from J, leaving 13 bases between. Germline-derived CDR1 and CDR2 are SNHLY and FYNNEI. In DNA, the CDR3 is TGTGCCAGCCTTACCCACCAATACCAAGAGACCCAGTACTTC. Translation gives CASLTHQYQETQYF.

CDR3: CASSGASGYTF. The CDR3 DNA is TGTGCCAGCTCCGGTGCCTCTGGCTACACCTTC. The rearrangement links TRBV2 to TRBJ1-2; D unresolved. The CDR3 sequence is 11 residues long. The germline V gene has CDR1 SNHLY and CDR2 FYNNEI. Deletions cut 8 bases from V and 7 bases from J, with 11 bases between. The full variable domain, in which reference TRBV2 and TRBJ1-2 provide the parts outside the CDR3, is EPEVTQTPSHQVTQMGQEVILRCVPISNHLYFYWYRQILGQKVEFLVSFYNNEISEKSEIFDDQFSVERPDGSNFTLKIRSTKLEDSAMYFCASSGASGYTFGSGTRLTVV.

The genes are TRBV4-1 and TRBJ2-3; TRBD1 aligns across 9 bases. V shed 3 bases and J 1 base; nucleotides not matched to a gene: 5. From germline, CDR1 is MGHRA and CDR2 YSYEKL. This CDR3 spans 16 amino acids. The CDR3 loop is CASSQGQGLRTDTQYF. Here the CDR3 DNA reads TGCGCCAGCAGCCAGGGACAGGGCCTGCGCACAGATACGCAGTATTTT.

This clone was detected only once. The gene calls are TRBV28 and TRBJ2-1; D not certain. This CDR3 has 16 residues. The germline CDR1 and CDR2 sequences are MDHEN and SYDVKM. Trimming pared 6 bases from V and 6 bases from J, leaving 21 bases between. In DNA form, the CDR3 reads TGTGCCAGCAGCCAACCTCGTCGTACGGCTCTCAATGAGCAGTTCTTC. Amino acid sequence: CASSQPRRTALNEQFF.